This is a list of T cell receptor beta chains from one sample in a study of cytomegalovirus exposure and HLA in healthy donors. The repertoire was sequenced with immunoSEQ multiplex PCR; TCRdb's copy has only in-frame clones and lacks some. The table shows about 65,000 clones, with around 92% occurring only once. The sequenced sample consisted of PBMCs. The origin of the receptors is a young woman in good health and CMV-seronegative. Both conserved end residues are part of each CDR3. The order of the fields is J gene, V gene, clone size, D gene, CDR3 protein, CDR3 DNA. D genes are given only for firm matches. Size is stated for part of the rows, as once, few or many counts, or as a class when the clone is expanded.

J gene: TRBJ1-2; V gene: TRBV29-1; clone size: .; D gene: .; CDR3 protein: CSVEARGATRGYTF; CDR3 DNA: TGCAGCGTTGAGGCCAGGGGAGCTACTCGTGGCTACACCTTC
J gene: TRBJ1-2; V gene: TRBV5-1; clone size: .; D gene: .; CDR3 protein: CASSRGTHSPHGYTF; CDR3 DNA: TGCGCCAGCAGCCGCGGGACGCACAGCCCCCATGGCTACACCTTC
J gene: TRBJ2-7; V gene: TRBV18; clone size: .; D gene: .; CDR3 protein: CASSPSLPDRTYEQYF; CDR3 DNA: TGTGCCAGCTCACCATCCCTTCCCGACAGAACCTACGAGCAGTACTTC
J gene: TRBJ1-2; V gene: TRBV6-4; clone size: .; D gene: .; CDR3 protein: CASSEGAQGGYTF; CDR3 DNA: TGTGCCAGCAGTGAGGGGGCGCAGGGTGGCTACACCTTC
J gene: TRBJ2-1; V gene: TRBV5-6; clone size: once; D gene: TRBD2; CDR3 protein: CASSPTSGGAFLTNEQFF; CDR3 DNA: TGTGCCAGCAGCCCGACTAGCGGGGGGGCATTTTTGACCAATGAGCAGTTCTTC
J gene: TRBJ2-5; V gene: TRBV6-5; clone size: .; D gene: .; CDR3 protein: CASRGYQETQYF; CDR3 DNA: TGTGCCAGTCGGGGGTACCAAGAGACCCAGTACTTC
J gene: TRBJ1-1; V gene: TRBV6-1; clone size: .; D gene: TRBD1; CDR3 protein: CASSEGTGLRAFF; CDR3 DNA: TGTGCCAGCAGTGAAGGGACAGGCCTCCGGGCTTTCTTT
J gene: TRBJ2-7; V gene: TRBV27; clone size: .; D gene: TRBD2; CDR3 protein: CASSLWTSGTYEQYF; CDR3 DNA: TGTGCCAGCAGTTTATGGACTAGCGGTACCTACGAGCAGTACTTC
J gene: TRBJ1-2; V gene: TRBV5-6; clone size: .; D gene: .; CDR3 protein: CASSLKLTAGPYGYTF; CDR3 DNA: TGTGCCAGCAGCTTGAAGCTCACGGCAGGGCCCTATGGCTACACCTTC
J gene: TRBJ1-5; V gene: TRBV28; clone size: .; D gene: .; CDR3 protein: CASSFRWGESNQPQHF; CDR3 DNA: TGTGCCAGCAGTTTCCGGTGGGGGGAGAGCAATCAGCCCCAGCATTTT
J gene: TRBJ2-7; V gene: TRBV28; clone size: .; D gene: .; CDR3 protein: CASSPLGSRPYEQYF; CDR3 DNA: TGTGCCAGCAGTCCCTTGGGCAGTCGCCCCTACGAGCAGTACTTC
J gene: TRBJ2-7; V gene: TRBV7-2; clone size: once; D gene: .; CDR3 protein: CASSLDRSSYEQYF; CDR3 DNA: TGTGCCAGCAGCTTAGACCGGAGTAGCTACGAGCAGTACTTC
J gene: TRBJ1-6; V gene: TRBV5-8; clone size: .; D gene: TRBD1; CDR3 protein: CASSAQGVGSYNSPLHF; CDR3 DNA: TGTGCCAGCAGCGCCCAGGGGGTCGGCTCCTATAATTCACCCCTCCACTTT
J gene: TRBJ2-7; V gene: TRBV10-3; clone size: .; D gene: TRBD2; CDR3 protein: CAISEGSGGAYEQYF; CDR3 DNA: TGTGCCATCAGTGAAGGTAGCGGGGGAGCCTACGAGCAGTACTTC
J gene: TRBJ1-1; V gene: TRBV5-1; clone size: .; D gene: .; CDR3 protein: CASRKRFLAWTVNTEAFF; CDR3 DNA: TGCGCCAGCAGGAAAAGGTTCCTAGCCTGGACAGTGAACACTGAAGCTTTCTTT
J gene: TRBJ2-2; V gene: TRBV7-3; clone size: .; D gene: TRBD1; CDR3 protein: CASSSLDRANTGELFF; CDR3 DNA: TGTGCCAGCAGCTCCTTGGACAGGGCGAACACCGGGGAGCTGTTTTTT
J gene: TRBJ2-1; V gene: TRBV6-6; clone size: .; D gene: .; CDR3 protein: CASSYSSTGHNEQFF; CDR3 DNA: TGTGCCAGCAGTTACTCGAGCACAGGGCACAATGAGCAGTTCTTC
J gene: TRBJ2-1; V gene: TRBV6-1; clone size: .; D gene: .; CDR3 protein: CASSEITGSYNEQFF; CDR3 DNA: TGTGCCAGCAGTGAAATCACAGGCTCCTACAATGAGCAGTTCTTC
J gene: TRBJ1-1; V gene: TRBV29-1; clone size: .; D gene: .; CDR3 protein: CSVALNTEAFF; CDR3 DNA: TGCAGCGTTGCCCTAAACACTGAAGCTTTCTTT
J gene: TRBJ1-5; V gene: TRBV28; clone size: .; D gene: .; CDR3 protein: CASSLNNGGQPQHF; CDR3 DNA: TGTGCCAGCAGTCTTAATAACGGTGGTCAGCCCCAGCATTTT
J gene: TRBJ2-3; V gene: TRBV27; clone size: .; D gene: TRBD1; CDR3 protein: CASSQTTGGLPSTDTQYF; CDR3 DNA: TGTGCCAGCAGTCAAACCACAGGGGGCCTTCCTAGCACAGATACGCAGTATTTT
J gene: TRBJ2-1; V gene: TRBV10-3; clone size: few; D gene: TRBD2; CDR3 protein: CAISDPLAGYNEQFF; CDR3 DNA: TGTGCCATCAGTGACCCCCTAGCGGGCTACAATGAGCAGTTCTTC
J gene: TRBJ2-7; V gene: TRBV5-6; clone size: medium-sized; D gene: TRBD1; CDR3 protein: CASSSTGDPYEQYF; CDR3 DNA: TGTGCCAGCAGCTCTACAGGGGATCCCTACGAGCAGTACTTC
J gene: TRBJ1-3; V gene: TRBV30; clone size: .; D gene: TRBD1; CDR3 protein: CAWTRNRDSLSSGNTIYF; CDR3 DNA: TGTGCCTGGACTCGAAACCGGGACAGCCTATCCTCTGGAAACACCATATATTTT
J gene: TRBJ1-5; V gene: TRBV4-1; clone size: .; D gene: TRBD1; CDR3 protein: CASSHYDRDDQPQHF; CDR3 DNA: TGCGCCAGCAGCCACTATGACAGGGATGATCAGCCCCAGCATTTT
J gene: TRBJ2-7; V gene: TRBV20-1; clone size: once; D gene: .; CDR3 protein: CSALNSYEQYF; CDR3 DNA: TGCAGTGCTTTAAACTCCTACGAGCAGTACTTC
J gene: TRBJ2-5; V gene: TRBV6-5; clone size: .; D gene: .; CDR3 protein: CASSYTDPPETQYF; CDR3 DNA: TGTGCCAGCAGTTACACAGACCCCCCGGAGACCCAGTACTTC
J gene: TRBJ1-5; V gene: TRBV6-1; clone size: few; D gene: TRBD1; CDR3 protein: CASRGQGLYQPQHF; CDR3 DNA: TGTGCCAGCAGGGGACAGGGGCTGTATCAGCCCCAGCATTTT
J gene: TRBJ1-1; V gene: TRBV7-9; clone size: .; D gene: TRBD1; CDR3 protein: CASSAQGAATEAFF; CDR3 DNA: TGTGCCAGCAGCGCACAGGGGGCCGCCACTGAAGCTTTCTTT
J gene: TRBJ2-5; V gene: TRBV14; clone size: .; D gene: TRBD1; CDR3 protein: CASSQPGQGALKTQYF; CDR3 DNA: TGTGCCAGCAGCCAGCCGGGACAGGGGGCTCTAAAGACCCAGTACTTC
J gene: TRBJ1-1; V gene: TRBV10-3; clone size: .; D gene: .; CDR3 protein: CAISDRGSAVGTEAFF; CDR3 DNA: TGTGCCATCAGTGACAGAGGTAGCGCCGTGGGCACTGAAGCTTTCTTT
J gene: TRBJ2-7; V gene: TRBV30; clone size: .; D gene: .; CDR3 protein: CAWGTGISEQYF; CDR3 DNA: TGTGCCTGGGGAACAGGGATAAGCGAGCAGTACTTC
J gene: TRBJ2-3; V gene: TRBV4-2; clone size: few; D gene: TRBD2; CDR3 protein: CASSETSGSPDTQYF; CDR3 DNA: TGTGCCAGCAGCGAGACTAGCGGGAGCCCAGATACGCAGTATTTT
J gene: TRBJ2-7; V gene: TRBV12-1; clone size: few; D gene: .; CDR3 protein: CASSFVGLGYEQYF; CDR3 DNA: TGTGCCAGCAGCTTTGTAGGACTAGGTTACGAGCAGTACTTC
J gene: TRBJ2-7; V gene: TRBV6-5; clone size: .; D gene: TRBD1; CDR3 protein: CASSSSGTGETYEQYF; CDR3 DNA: TGTGCCAGCAGTTCCTCAGGGACAGGCGAAACCTACGAGCAGTACTTC
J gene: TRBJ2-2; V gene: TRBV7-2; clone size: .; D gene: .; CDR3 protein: CASSLMPKNTGELFF; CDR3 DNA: TGTGCCAGCAGCTTAATGCCTAAGAACACCGGGGAGCTGTTTTTT
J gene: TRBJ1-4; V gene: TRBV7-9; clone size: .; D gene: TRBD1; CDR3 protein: CASSSSRRDRAPANEKLFF; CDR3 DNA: TGTGCCAGCAGCTCTTCACGCCGGGACAGGGCCCCCGCTAATGAAAAACTGTTTTTT
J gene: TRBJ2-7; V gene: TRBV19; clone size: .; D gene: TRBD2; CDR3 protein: CASSTTSGLSYEQYF; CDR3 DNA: TGTGCCAGTAGTACGACTAGCGGTCTGTCCTACGAGCAGTACTTC
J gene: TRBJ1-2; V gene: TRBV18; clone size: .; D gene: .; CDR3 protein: CASSPEGRENYGYTF; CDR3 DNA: TGTGCCAGCTCCCCGGAGGGCAGGGAAAACTATGGCTACACCTTC
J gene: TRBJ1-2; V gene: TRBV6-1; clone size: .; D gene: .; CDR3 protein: CASSEVTEGSYGYTF; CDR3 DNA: TGTGCCAGCAGTGAAGTAACAGAAGGGAGCTATGGCTACACCTTC
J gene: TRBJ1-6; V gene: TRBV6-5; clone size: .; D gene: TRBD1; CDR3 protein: CASSYTGQGYSPLHF; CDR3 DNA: TGTGCCAGCAGTTACACGGGACAGGGTTATTCACCCCTCCACTTT
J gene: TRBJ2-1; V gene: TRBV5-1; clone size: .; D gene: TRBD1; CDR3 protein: CASSFYRGTNYNEQFF; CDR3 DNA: TGCGCCAGCAGCTTTTACAGGGGGACGAATTACAATGAGCAGTTCTTC
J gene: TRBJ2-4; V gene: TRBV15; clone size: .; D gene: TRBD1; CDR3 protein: CATRQGIAKNIQYF; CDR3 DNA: TGTGCCACCAGACAGGGGATAGCCAAAAACATTCAGTACTTC
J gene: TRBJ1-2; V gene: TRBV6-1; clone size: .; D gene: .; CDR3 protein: CASIQGFLKTYGYTF; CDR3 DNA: TGTGCCAGCATACAGGGTTTCTTGAAGACATATGGCTACACCTTC
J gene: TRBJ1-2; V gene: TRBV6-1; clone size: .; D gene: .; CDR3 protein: CASSEGGEAYGYTF; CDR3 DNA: TGTGCCAGCAGTGAGGGGGGTGAGGCCTATGGCTACACCTTC
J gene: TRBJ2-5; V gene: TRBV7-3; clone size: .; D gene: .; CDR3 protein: CASSFGPGETQYF; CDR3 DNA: .
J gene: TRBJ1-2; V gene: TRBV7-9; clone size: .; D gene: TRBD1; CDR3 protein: CASSATGTGDGYTF; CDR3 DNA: TGTGCCAGCAGCGCAACCGGGACAGGGGACGGCTACACCTTC
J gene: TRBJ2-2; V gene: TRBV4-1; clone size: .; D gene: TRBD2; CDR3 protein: CASSQGPTSGDLNTGELFF; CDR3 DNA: TGCGCCAGCAGCCAAGGCCCCACTAGCGGGGACCTGAACACCGGGGAGCTGTTTTTT
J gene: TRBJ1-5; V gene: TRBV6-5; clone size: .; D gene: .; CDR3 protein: CASSPRGDSNQPQHF; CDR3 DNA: TGTGCCAGCAGTCCCCGGGGGGATAGCAATCAGCCCCAGCATTTT
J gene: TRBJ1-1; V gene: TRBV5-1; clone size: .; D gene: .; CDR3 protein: CASRGGLLMNTEAFF; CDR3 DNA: TGCGCCAGCAGGGGGGGACTCCTCATGAACACTGAAGCTTTCTTT
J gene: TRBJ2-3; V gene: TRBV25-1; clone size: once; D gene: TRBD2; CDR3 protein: CATKMAGGRSTDTQYF; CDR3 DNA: TGTGCCACCAAGATGGCGGGGGGGAGATCCACAGATACGCAGTATTTT
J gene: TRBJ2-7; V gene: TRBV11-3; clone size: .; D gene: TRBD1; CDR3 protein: CASSTGTGDEQYF; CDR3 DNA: TGTGCCAGCAGCACCGGGACAGGGGACGAGCAGTACTTC
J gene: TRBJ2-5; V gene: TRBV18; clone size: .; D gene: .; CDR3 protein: CASSLRPSRKETQYF; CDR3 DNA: TGTGCCAGCTCACTAAGGCCTAGCAGAAAAGAGACCCAGTACTTC
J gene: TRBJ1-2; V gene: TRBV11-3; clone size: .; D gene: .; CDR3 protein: CASSWAGRGYTF; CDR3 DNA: TGTGCCAGCAGCTGGGCAGGGCGAGGCTACACCTTC
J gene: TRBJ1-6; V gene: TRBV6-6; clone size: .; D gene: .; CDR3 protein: CASSYSQGYSPLHF; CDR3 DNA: TGTGCCAGCAGTTACTCCCAGGGCTATTCACCCCTCCACTTT
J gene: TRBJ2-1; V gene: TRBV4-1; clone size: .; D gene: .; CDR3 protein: CASSQVDGIYNEQFF; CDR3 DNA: TGCGCCAGCAGCCAAGTCGACGGGATCTACAATGAGCAGTTCTTC
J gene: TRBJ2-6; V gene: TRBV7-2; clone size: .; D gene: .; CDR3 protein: CASSLVISGANVLTF; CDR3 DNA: TGTGCCAGCAGCTTAGTTATCTCTGGGGCCAACGTCCTGACTTTC
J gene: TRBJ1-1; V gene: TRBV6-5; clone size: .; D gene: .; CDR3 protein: CASSYSRQANTEAFF; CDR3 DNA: TGTGCCAGCAGTTACTCACGGCAGGCGAACACTGAAGCTTTCTTT
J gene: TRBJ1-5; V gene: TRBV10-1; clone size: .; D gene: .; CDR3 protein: CASSESEEFNQPQHF; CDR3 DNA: TGCGCCAGCAGTGAGTCTGAGGAGTTCAATCAGCCCCAGCATTTT